The sequence of this T cell receptor (beta chain) was determined in a study of T cell changes during pregnancy in multiple sclerosis. The sample holds one count of this clone. Using immunoSEQ multiplex PCR, the repertoire was profiled, and TCRdb retains in-frame clones only, with some absent. The sample has more than 35,000 clones, 92% seen once. The CDR3 is made up of 14 amino acids. The germline V gene has CDR1 SGHTA and CDR2 FQGNSA. V lost 0 bases, J lost 2 bases, and 0 bases stayed unmatched. This TCR was recovered from a female donor with multiple sclerosis, enrolled in a pregnancy study. The gene calls are TRBV7-2 and TRBJ1-1, with TRBD1 matching over 7 bases. Here the sequenced sample was CD4+ T cells from peripheral blood mononuclear cells, taken in the third trimester of pregnancy. This CDR3 reads CASSLAGGNTEAFF. The DNA of the CDR3 is TGTGCCAGCAGCTTAGCAGGGGGCAACACTGAAGCTTTCTTT.